This TCR beta chain was found in a study of cytomegalovirus exposure and HLA in healthy donors (TCRdb year 2017). At the level of the whole study: In an earlier analysis of 587 of the donors, about 260 Gb of sequence data and some 120 million unique TCR beta sequences from approximately 180 million T cells were reported. The study profiled the T cell repertoires of hundreds of subjects by immunosequencing and related them to cytomegalovirus serostatus. Approximately 300 gigabases of sequencing data and 70 million to 95 million unique TCR sequences made up an early release that covered nearly 650 HLA-typed donors. Along with the approximately 650-subject first cohort, a separate validation cohort of over a hundred different subjects was used. In a later analysis, previously published TCR beta repertoires from 600 to 850 donors were re-analyzed and high-resolution HLA genotyping was added so that TCR occurrence patterns could be studied. High-throughput TCR immunosequencing, statistical association of individual TCRs with disease status, and machine learning were combined to predict cytomegalovirus infection status. Four to six DR-DQ haplotypes were handled as single units for association and clustering, since linkage in the cohort was strong. Across approximately 400 genotyped donors of the cohort, an average of roughly 250,000 unique TCR beta nucleotide sequences per donor were sequenced, and 15% to 20% of those sequences were non-productive. The number of typed donors differed by locus: roughly 620-630 for A, B, C, DRB1 and DQB1; about 520 for DQA1; approximately 610 for DPA1; and roughly 490 for DPB1. All discovery cohort repertoires had been generated using a single sequencing platform. HLA typing covered class I and class II loci at four-digit resolution. Donor age, sex, ethnicity and CMV serostatus were compiled alongside the repertoire data. Rather than drawing on any new phenotypic data, the later analysis identified candidate immune exposures from TCR beta sequences and the way those sequences occurred across donors. An earlier analysis of around 580 of the donors used high-throughput TCR beta sequencing to judge whether each TCR beta V gene segment behaved as functional or pseudogenic. A later genetic analysis took genome-wide SNP genotypes for about 55% of the roughly 670 donors and used that subset as a discovery cohort. The study aimed to test whether signatures of past pathogen exposure could be identified by cataloging public T cell receptors. The genetic ancestry cluster associated with self-reported Caucasian donors included 80% to 90% of the approximately 410 genotyped donors. Beyond this particular receptor, the publication reports: Broadly in line with IMGT annotations, most TCR beta V segments showed up in productive rearrangements about 87% or about 30% of the time in an earlier analysis of 450 to 600 of the donors. In vitro tests confirmed that a few of the cytomegalovirus-associated TCR beta chains recognize cytomegalovirus antigens. In a later analysis, several top co-occurrence clusters were reported to appear linked to parvovirus B19, influenza, CMV and Epstein-Barr virus. Because counts were too low, about 17 rarely observed V segments, including chromosome 9 orphons, were excluded from the earlier analysis of 500 to 700 of the donors. Across donors, most TCR sequences were observed very rarely, whereas some public TCRs were present in many individuals. A later genetic analysis associated a missense DCLRE1C variant with V-gene and J-gene trimming of TCR beta chains, and an independent cohort replicated the association. In a later analysis, TCR association rates were found to vary across HLA loci, with the most associated TCRs seen for DRB1 alleles and the fewest for HLA-C alleles. A later analysis found that HLA-associated TCR beta chains were more clonally expanded and had lower generation probabilities than equally common non-associated chains. Most CMV-associated TCR beta chains appeared to be HLA-restricted in a later analysis, and the HLA associations seemed to be driven largely by CMV exposure. The 87-base-pair reads could not distinguish some IMGT-functional V segments, including TRBV6-2 and TRBV6-3, so those segments were excluded. When HLA alleles, especially DR and DQ, strongly co-occurred, attributing TCR associations to individual alleles was difficult. Because HLA typing was missing for some donors at each locus, association tests included only the typed subset. A further reported finding was that TCR beta sequences accurately predicted the HLA-A and HLA-B alleles for most subjects in the first cohort. In a later analysis, about 16,000 TCR beta sequences were associated with specific HLA alleles at a false discovery rate of 0.05. Compared with the roughly 670-donor mean, donors in an Asian-associated ancestry cluster had fewer N-insertions in productive TCRs, according to a later genetic analysis. The presence/absence analyses assumed that sequencing depth was roughly uniform across donors, and that assumption may not be true. The classifier was reported to diagnose cytomegalovirus status with high specificity and sensitivity in both the original cohort and the validation cohort. According to the authors, the approach could potentially be generalized to other disease states and immunological phenotypes. This cohort had only TCR beta chains sequenced, and the lack of alpha or paired-chain data limited which features could be detected. A total of fewer than 200 TCR beta chains were listed by the study as associated with cytomegalovirus. Linkage disequilibrium might explain the correlated functional status among segregating V segments, but an unknown experimental factor could not be excluded. CMV serostatus was the only immune exposure information available for the cohort. A cluster of highly shared sequence variants was judged likely to represent a technical artifact of the sequencing pipeline.

The germline V gene gives CDR1 as MNHEY and CDR2 as SVGAGI. The V and J ends are trimmed by 2 bases and 3 bases, leaving 14 bases between them. From cysteine to phenylalanine, the CDR3 is 15 amino acids long. CDR3 DNA is the only sequence kept; it has 45 bases, read in frame from the first base. The cohort was made up of 666 healthy bone marrow donors. At the time of sampling, every cohort member was nominally healthy, though immune exposures that went unrecorded were likely present. The donor was CMV seronegative and was included in the group of around 320 seronegative cohort members. A peripheral blood sample was provided by each donor, and peripheral blood mononuclear cells were used for TCR beta sequencing. The Qiagen DNeasy Blood Extraction Kit was used to extract genomic DNA from the blood cell samples. The method was the immunoSEQ multiplex PCR assay. For the multiplex PCR, a mixture combining 60 forward primers for TCR Vbeta segments and 13 reverse primers for TCR Jbeta segments was used. A multiplex PCR assay on genomic DNA amplified the CDR3 region of rearranged TCR beta genes. The Illumina HiSeq System was used to sequence the amplified TCR beta libraries as 87-base-pair reads. The authors' analysis ran thus. A later analysis tallied tens of millions of unique TCR beta chains across the 610 or so repertoires, and some 12 million of those chains were shared by two or more donors. Raw reads were error-corrected and collapsed into unique sequences by a nearest-neighbor algorithm in which closely related sequences were merged to remove PCR and sequencing errors. CDR3 sequences were aligned to IMGT reference sequences to assign V, D and J gene segments. For a sequence to be retained, at least a six-nucleotide match to both a V gene segment and a J gene segment was required. A rearrangement counted as productive if the CDR3 had no stop codons and remained in frame with V and J, and every other rearrangement counted as non-productive. Following IMGT convention, CDR3 was defined as the stretch from the second conserved V-encoded cysteine up to the conserved J-encoded phenylalanine. The earlier analysis of about 500 of the donors excluded sequences that lacked an unambiguous match to a single V gene segment. An earlier analysis of about 600 of the donors called V segments functional above 56.7% productive rearrangements and segregating when the between-donor standard deviation exceeded 5%. To diagnose cytomegalovirus status from the catalog of TCR beta chain sequences, a statistical classification framework was built. In a later analysis, TCR nucleotide sequences were compared against IMGT/GENE-DB human TR gene sequences so that V and J genes could be assigned. In a later analysis, CDR3 sequences and most-parsimonious VDJ recombination scenarios were assigned using the TCRdist pipeline. In a later analysis, every TCR beta chain was defined by the combination of its CDR3 amino acid sequence and its V-gene family, and reads without a unique V-gene family were dropped. As a way to deal with suspected cross-contamination and a sequencing artifact, a later analysis dropped nearly 600 nucleotide sequences that were highly shared and had low generation probability. In a later analysis, a clonal expansion index for each public chain was calculated from normalized within-repertoire ranks of inferred template counts. In a later analysis, generation probabilities were computed using a VDJ recombination model fitted to out-of-frame rearrangements, and the results were checked against IGoR. In a later analysis, TCR-TCR, TCR-HLA and TCR-CMV co-occurrence was scored with hypergeometric tests, and a repertoire-size bias correction was applied to TCR pairs. To estimate false discovery rates, a later analysis permuted the HLA or CMV assignments 20 times. In a later analysis, co-occurring TCRs were grouped using DBSCAN, with TCRdist sequence similarity added in when clustering inside HLA-allele-positive subsets. Repertoires with fewer than 30,000 or more than 120,000 public chains, plus five repertoires with anomalous nucleotide sharing, were excluded from co-occurrence clustering. Imported from immuneACCESS, the table was reduced by TCRdb to in-frame sequences with V and J called. These copies leave out some clones; in studies compared against another copy, an unresolved V gene accounts for under half, and the cause of the remainder is not known. The V and J calls and clone size are taken from that table; D and trimming were inferred from the DNA. The sample's table covers about 110,000 clones. The ten largest clones capture about 0.58% of the sample.

To note about this clone: What this receptor recognizes is not known.

Sample: PBMCs. The sequence came from a man over 45 in good health and CMV-seronegative. The chain was built from TRBV6-5 and TRBJ2-7; tentative D gene TRBD2, with 6 bases matching. This receptor carries the CDR3 CASSYGGTDIYEQYF. The nucleotide sequence is given as TGTGCCAGCAGTTACGGGGGGACGGATATCTACGAGCAGTACTTC.